A single sample gave rise to the 17 T cell receptor beta chains below, sequenced in a study of CD8+ T cells in alopecia areata. RNA was extracted and reverse transcribed into cDNA as the sequencing template. Using immunoSEQ multiplex PCR, the repertoire was profiled, and TCRdb retains in-frame clones only, with some absent. This repertoire shows 100,000 to 150,000 clones, roughly three fifths found once; its top ten account for 4.5% to 5.5%. Sequenced material: CD4+ T cells sorted from blood, taken at week 0. Every receptor here comes from a human donor with alopecia areata.

The chain carries TRBV5-4 and TRBJ1-2; the D is unclear. The V end lost 3 bases, the J end lost 8 bases, and 14 bases lay between the germline ends. Looked up from germline, CDR1 is SGHNT and CDR2 is YYREEE (reference sequence). CDR3 length: 13 residues. In nucleotides, the CDR3 is TGTGCCAGCAGCTCCGAATTCCTCGGGGGCTACACCTTC. Translation gives CASSSEFLGGYTF.

The table lists this clone with a few counts. The V call is TRBV9, the J call TRBJ2-3; TRBD2 agrees at 13 bases. Trimming removed 4 bases from V and 5 bases from J; junction bases left unmatched: 7. This CDR3 region has 16 residues. Germline CDR1 SGDLS, CDR2 YYNGEE. In DNA form, the CDR3 reads TGTGCCAGCAGCACACTAGCGGGGGGGCTTAAAGATACGCAGTATTTT. Translation gives CASSTLAGGLKDTQYF.

This clone was seen a handful of times. J is TRBJ1-1 and V is TRBV9; D possibly corresponds to TRBD1 (6 bases). CDR3 size: 17 residues. Germline lookup yields CDR1 SGDLS and CDR2 YYNGEE. V dropped 4 bases and J dropped 3 bases, with 22 bases sitting between them. The CDR3 here is CASSPPSWAGEDTEAFF. The CDR3 nucleotides are TGTGCCAGCAGCCCACCTTCCTGGGCAGGGGAGGACACTGAAGCTTTCTTT. Supplemented by reference TRBV9 and TRBJ1-1, the full variable domain reads DSGVTQTPKHLITATGQRVTLRCSPRSGDLSVYWYQQSLDQGLQFLIQYYNGEERAKGNILERFSAQQFPDLHSELNLSSLELGDSALYFCASSPPSWAGEDTEAFFGQGTRLTVV.

The CDR3 DNA reads as TGTGCCAGCAGTTACTCGTGGACAGGGAACACCGGGGAGCTGTTTTTT. It encodes CASSYSWTGNTGELFF. The chain joins TRBV6-5 to TRBJ2-2, with 7 bases fitting TRBD1. V dropped 0 bases and J dropped 1; count of bases not matched to a gene: 2. Germline lookup yields CDR1 MNHEY and CDR2 SVGAGI. The CDR3 is 16 residues long.

This chain's CDR3 is CASSPRTGTDTQYF. The CDR3 DNA reads as TGTGCCAGCTCACCTAGGACTGGCACAGATACGCAGTATTTT. V gene TRBV18 combines with J gene TRBJ2-3, with D possibly matching TRBD2 (5 bases). The CDR3 runs to 14 residues. The germline CDR1 and CDR2 sequences are KGHSH and LQKENI. With 3 bases removed from V and 1 base from J, the gap between germline ends came to 8 bases.

This clone was seen a handful of times. V is TRBV10-3 and J is TRBJ2-3, with 10 bases matching TRBD2. Per the germline V gene, CDR1 is ENHRY and CDR2 is SYGVKD. The ends lost 6 bases at V and 4 bases at J; junction bases unmatched: 7. This CDR3 spans 15 amino acids. CDR3 sequence: CAIRTTSGVADTQYF. Here the CDR3 DNA reads TGTGCCATCAGAACTACTAGCGGGGTTGCAGATACGCAGTATTTT.

This chain joins TRBV18 and TRBJ1-5, with D unresolved. V lost 3 bases, J lost 5 bases, and 8 bases lay in between. The CDR3 extends over 13 amino acids. CDR1 KGHSH and CDR2 LQKENI come from the germline V gene. CDR3 residues: CASSPGQDQPQHF. CDR3 nucleotides: TGTGCCAGCTCACCGGGTCAGGATCAGCCCCAGCATTTT.

The chain has TRBV6-5 and TRBJ2-5, with D perhaps matching TRBD2 (7 bases). The CDR3 runs to 15 residues. CDR1 is MNHEY, CDR2 SVGAGI, per germline. Trimming stripped 6 bases from V and 5 bases from J, with 19 bases between. The CDR3 bases are TGTGCCAGCAGGGGGTCGGGGGGCCAATTGGAGACCCAGTACTTC. Residues: CASRGSGGQLETQYF.

The chain is built from TRBV19 and TRBJ2-3; D is perhaps TRBD1 (5 bases). CDR3 length equals 13 residues. The ends were cut back, 3 bases at V and 4 bases at J, with 8 bases in the middle. Germline V gene lookup returns CDR1 LNHDA and CDR2 SQIVND (reference sequence). The CDR3 DNA follows: TGTGCCAGTAGTATTGGGGCAGCAGATACGCAGTATTTT. Translation: CASSIGAADTQYF.

This clone showed up just a few times. This chain uses TRBV29-1 with TRBJ2-1, with 9 bases lining up with TRBD1. The germline gives CDR1 SQVTM, CDR2 ANQGSEA. The CDR3 is 14 residues long. Germline trimming cut 3 bases from V and 6 bases from J; bases unmatched to any gene: 6. CDR3 DNA sequence: TGCAGCGTTGATAAATTGGACAGGGGCAATGAGCAGTTCTTC. Its translation is CSVDKLDRGNEQFF.

DNA for the CDR3: TGTGCCAGCAGCCAAGGGGGGGAGCAGTTCTTC. Its protein product is CASSQGGEQFF. The chain employs TRBV7-2 and TRBJ2-1; D is perhaps TRBD1 or TRBD2 (6 bases each). Germline CDR1 SGHTA, CDR2 FQGNSA. V lost 5 bases and J 10 bases, leaving 9 bases between the germline ends. This CDR3 has 11 amino acids.

This clone was seen only a few times. This sequence joins TRBV29-1 and TRBJ2-7, with D perhaps TRBD2 (7 bases). From germline, CDR1 is SQVTM and CDR2 ANQGSEA. The CDR3 sequence is 14 residues long. The V end lost 1 base, the J end lost 1 base, and 11 bases lay between the germline ends. The CDR3 spells CSVEGRGGSYEQYF. CDR3 DNA sequence: TGCAGCGTTGAAGGCAGGGGAGGGTCCTACGAGCAGTACTTC.

The rearrangement uses TRBV15 and TRBJ1-4, with unresolved D. With 8 bases removed from V and 12 bases from J, the gap between germline ends came to 13 bases. CDR3 length: 11 amino acids. The germline CDR1 and CDR2 sequences are LNHNV and YYDKDF (reference sequence). Here the CDR3 DNA reads TGTGCCACCTCAGAAGAGGGAGAACTGTTTTTT. It codes for CATSEEGELFF.

The rearrangement joins TRBV11-2 to TRBJ2-7; 7 positions match TRBD2. Germline CDR1 and CDR2: SGHAT and FQNNGV. J was trimmed by 6 bases and V by 0 bases; bases with no gene match: 8. The CDR3 extends over 15 amino acids. This CDR3 reads CASSLEGTNPSEQYF. CDR3 bases: TGTGCCAGCAGCTTAGAAGGGACTAATCCGTCCGAGCAGTACTTC.

This clone has a single count. This chain joins TRBV5-5 and TRBJ2-5; 7 nucleotides line up with TRBD1. Germline assignment: CDR1 SGHKS and CDR2 YYEKEE (reference sequence). This CDR3 has 15 residues. The ends lost 3 bases at V and 0 bases at J; junction bases unmatched: 5. The CDR3, as DNA: TGTGCCAGCAGCTCGCCGACAGGGTACCAAGAGACCCAGTACTTC. It yields the protein CASSSPTGYQETQYF.

This clone was recorded a few times. J is TRBJ2-7 and V is TRBV11-1, with 7 bases matching TRBD2. This CDR3 has 15 residues. V dropped 2 bases and J dropped 0; count of bases not matched to a gene: 4. Germline CDR1 is SGHAT and CDR2 is FQDESV (reference sequence). The CDR3 reads CASSLKREASYEQYF. In DNA form, the CDR3 reads TGTGCCAGCAGCTTAAAACGGGAGGCCTCCTACGAGCAGTACTTC.

The chain recombines TRBV13 with TRBJ2-3; D possibly corresponds to TRBD2 (6 bases). This CDR3 has 15 residues. V lost 2 bases and J 5 bases, leaving 14 bases between the germline ends. Germline V gives CDR1 PRHDT, CDR2 FYEKMQ (reference sequence). The CDR3 DNA reads TGTGCCAGCAGCTTAACGGGGACTCCCTTAGATACGCAGTATTTT. Translating it yields CASSLTGTPLDTQYF.